The source of this TCR beta chain is a study of response to subunit inactivated influenza vaccine. Study observations and caveats: Seasonal influenza vaccination, on each occasion, was suggested by the authors to recruit few new T cells.

TCRdb re-called the RT-PCR reads through MiXCR, storing one row per CDR3 protein. The data contain about 540,000 distinct CDR3 sequences, roughly 15% of them singletons. Looked up from germline, CDR1 is SQVTM and CDR2 is ANQGSEA. The CDR3 length is 12 residues. The junction had 6 bases not matched to a gene; V was cut back by 8 bases and J by 5 bases. This clonotype was detected ten times or more. Its antigen remains unidentified. The source is a man aged 50 to 59 who received an inactivated influenza vaccine. Material: PBMCs from blood, obtained less than 13 days after vaccination. The rearrangement joins TRBV29-1 to TRBJ2-1; TRBD2 agrees at 7 bases. The CDR3 reads CSFGRRDNEQFF. CDR3 coding DNA: TGCAGCTTCGGGAGGCGGGACAATGAGCAGTTCTTC.